These 27 T cell receptor beta chains came from one sample sequenced in a study of control samples from healthy donors and cancer patients. Assay: immunoSEQ multiplex PCR; the TCRdb copy retains only in-frame clones and omits some. Among approximately 100,000 clones listed, 88% were seen once. The sequenced material came from blood. Receptor source: a man aged 25 to 40 in good health.

The V call is TRBV27, the J call TRBJ2-1; the D is unclear. The CDR3 is made up of 12 amino acids. V gave up 4 bases and J gave up 6 bases, with 7 bases separating them. The germline gives CDR1 MNHEY, CDR2 SMNVEV (reference sequence). The CDR3 loop is CASSYGFNEQFF. CDR3 coding DNA: TGTGCCAGCAGTTACGGATTCAATGAGCAGTTCTTC.

The chain is built from TRBV23-1 and TRBJ2-7; 8 nucleotides line up with TRBD1. TRBV23-1 is given ORF status, its function remaining uncertain. V trimming: 4 bases; J trimming: 5 bases; junction bases outside the gene matches: 10. The CDR3 spans 15 residues. CDR3 in DNA: TGCGCCAGCAGTCTCAGACAGGGGAAGGCCAACGAGCAGTACTTC. It yields the protein CASSLRQGKANEQYF.

The rearrangement links TRBV29-1 to TRBJ2-6; D is unresolved. Germline V lookup: CDR1 SQVTM, CDR2 ANQGSEA. The CDR3 spans 16 residues. The CDR3 is CKKGRNLNSGANVLTF. CDR3 DNA: TGCAAAAAAGGACGGAACCTAAACTCTGGGGCCAACGTCCTGACTTTC.

The chain couples TRBV24-1 to TRBJ2-1, with 9 positions matching TRBD2. Germline loops: CDR1 KGHDR, CDR2 SFDVKD. The J segment lost 7 bases and the V segment lost 1 base, leaving 7 bases of the junction unmatched. The CDR3 extends over 16 amino acids. The chain's CDR3 is CATSDFSLAGMNEQFF. CDR3 coding DNA: TGTGCCACCAGTGATTTTAGTCTAGCGGGAATGAATGAGCAGTTCTTC.

In nucleotides, the CDR3 is TGTGCCAGCAGTCAGAACCCTAGCGGGAGGGCCAAATGGGATGAGCAGTTCTTC. Amino acids: CASSQNPSGRAKWDEQFF. This rearrangement joins TRBV7-3 to TRBJ2-1, with TRBD2 matching 12 bases. The junction had 17 bases not matched to a gene; V was cut back by 6 bases and J by 8 bases. The V gene's germline CDR1 is SGHTA and CDR2 FQGTGA. The CDR3 loop spans 18 amino acids.

The DNA of the CDR3 is TGTGCCTGGAGCTCTAGCGGGTACGATACGCAGTATTTT. Encoded protein: CAWSSSGYDTQYF. V usage is TRBV30 and J usage is TRBJ2-3, with 8 bases that match TRBD2. The germline CDR1 and CDR2 sequences are GTSNPN and SVGIG (reference sequence). Trimming removed 3 bases from V and 6 bases from J; junction bases left unmatched: 5. This CDR3 contains 13 residues.

This clone has at least ten counts. Other DNA sequences in the sample encode the same CDR3. The J gene is TRBJ2-1, the V gene TRBV6-6; a possible D gene is TRBD2 (5 bases). Germline V gives CDR1 MNHNY, CDR2 SVGAGI (reference sequence). The CDR3 has 14 amino acids. Deletions cut 2 bases from V and 0 bases from J, with 5 bases between. DNA for the CDR3: TGTGCCAGCAGTTACGGGAGCTCCTACAATGAGCAGTTCTTC. Translating gives CASSYGSSYNEQFF.

This chain's CDR3 is CASGTSDRLFTEAFF. The CDR3 region has the DNA TGTGCCAGCGGGACTTCGGACAGGCTGTTCACTGAAGCTTTCTTT. The chain has TRBV6-5 and TRBJ1-1; 7 nucleotides align to TRBD1. The CDR3 consists of 15 residues. Germline CDR1 and CDR2: MNHEY and SVGAGI. Unmatched junction bases numbered 13, after V lost 8 bases and J lost 4 bases.

V and J are TRBV28 and TRBJ2-5, with TRBD2 matching 10 bases. CDR1 is MDHEN, CDR2 SYDVKM, per germline. CDR3 length equals 15 residues. V trimming: 4 bases; J trimming: 5 bases; junction bases outside the gene matches: 7. CDR3: CASSSTGLALETQYF. In DNA form, the CDR3 reads TGTGCCAGCAGTTCGACGGGACTAGCGTTGGAGACCCAGTACTTC.

The CDR3, as DNA: TGCGCCAGCAGCCAAGTGCCTAGCGGGGGAAAAGAGACCCAGTACTTC. Amino acids: CASSQVPSGGKETQYF. The chain couples TRBV4-1 to TRBJ2-5, with 10 nucleotides matching TRBD2. The ends lost 1 base at V and 3 bases at J; junction bases unmatched: 5. This CDR3 is built from 16 residues. Germline V CDR1 and CDR2: MGHRA, YSYEKL.

J is TRBJ2-7 and V is TRBV30, with D tentatively TRBD2 (6 bases). V lost 0 bases and J lost 4, with 10 bases in between. This CDR3 spans 13 amino acids. Germline V gene sequence: CDR1 GTSNPN, CDR2 SVGIG (reference sequence). This chain's CDR3 is CAWSVQRAYEQYF. CDR3 nucleotides: TGTGCCTGGAGTGTACAGCGGGCGTACGAGCAGTACTTC.

This chain joins TRBV29-1 and TRBJ2-7; TRBD2 might be the D (5 bases). Trimming removed 3 bases from V and 6 bases from J, with 15 bases in between. The CDR3 is 13 amino acids. CDR1 SQVTM and CDR2 ANQGSEA come from the germline V gene. CDR3 sequence reads: CSVESGISAEQYF. In nucleotides, the CDR3 is TGCAGCGTTGAGTCGGGAATTAGTGCCGAGCAGTACTTC.

The rearrangement joins TRBV4-1 to TRBJ2-2, with 10 bases fitting TRBD2. Germline-derived CDR1 and CDR2 are MGHRA and YSYEKL. The CDR3 spans 17 residues. The J segment lost 9 bases and the V segment lost 0 bases, leaving 10 bases of the junction unmatched. The CDR3 DNA reads TGCGCCAGCAGCCAAGATTCAGGAGCGGGAGGGCCCCGGGAGCTGTTTTTT. This gives the protein CASSQDSGAGGPRELFF.

Details on this clone: Other DNA sequences from this sample encode an identical CDR3 as well. This chain links TRBV29-1 with TRBJ1-1; TRBD1 is a possible D gene (6 bases). Trimming pared 7 bases from V and 6 bases from J, leaving 21 bases between. Germline V gene sequence: CDR1 SQVTM, CDR2 ANQGSEA. The CDR3 spans 14 residues. CDR3 sequence reads: CSATLGGRVPEAFF. As DNA, the CDR3 is TGCAGCGCCACGTTGGGGGGGCGGGTCCCTGAAGCTTTCTTT.

The rearrangement links TRBV11-2 to TRBJ2-1, with 8 bases matching TRBD1. The trim removed 5 bases at V and 9 bases at J, leaving 3 bases unmatched. Germline-derived CDR1 and CDR2 are SGHAT and FQNNGV. The CDR3 is 12 amino acids. CDR3 sequence: CASSPTGGEQFF. CDR3 in DNA: TGTGCCAGCAGCCCCACAGGGGGTGAGCAGTTCTTC.

The chain links TRBV24-1 to TRBJ2-5; D possibly matches TRBD1 or TRBD2 (6 bases each). V lost 6 bases and J 5 bases, leaving 21 bases between the germline ends. This CDR3 is built from 16 residues. Germline V gene lookup returns CDR1 KGHDR and CDR2 SFDVKD. The CDR3 DNA follows: TGTGCCACCAGTCCCGGGACTCTTATGGGGGGCGAGACCCAGTACTTC. Translated, it gives CATSPGTLMGGETQYF.

The chain has TRBV27 and TRBJ2-4; D gene uncertain. CDR3 length: 15 residues. Germline V gene data show CDR1 as MNHEY and CDR2 as SMNVEV (reference sequence). V lost 2 bases to trimming and J lost 1 base, with 9 bases between them. CDR3 region: CASSLQDPAKNIQYF. The CDR3 region has the DNA TGTGCCAGCAGTTTACAGGATCCGGCCAAAAACATTCAGTACTTC.

This clone is a singleton in its sample. This sequence joins TRBV28 and TRBJ1-1; D is uncertain. The germline gives CDR1 MDHEN, CDR2 SYDVKM. The V gene lost 6 bases and the J gene lost 1 base, with 24 bases spanning the gap. The CDR3 spans 18 residues. CDR3 residues: CASRQPRLGLKGNTEAFF. In DNA form, the CDR3 reads TGTGCCAGCAGGCAACCAAGATTGGGGTTAAAAGGGAACACTGAAGCTTTCTTT.

This chain links TRBV11-3 with TRBJ2-7; D perhaps matches TRBD1 (5 bases). The CDR3 has 14 amino acids. Germline V gene sequence: CDR1 SGHNT, CDR2 YENEEA. Trimming removed 8 bases from V and 6 bases from J, with 20 bases in between. The CDR3 region is CASAWGQSSGEQYF. CDR3 nucleotides: TGTGCCAGCGCTTGGGGCCAGTCCTCCGGCGAGCAGTACTTC. Complete variable domain (other parts from reference TRBV11-3 and TRBJ2-7): EAGVVQSPRYKIIEKKQPVAFWCNPISGHNTLYWYLQNLGQGPELLIRYENEEAVDDSQLPKDRFSAERLKGVDSTLKIQPAELGDSAVYLCASAWGQSSGEQYFGPGTRLTVT.

The chain carries TRBV7-2 and TRBJ2-5; 10 bases are a match to TRBD2. The CDR3 totals 17 residues. V shed 6 bases, J shed 4 bases, and the junction held 14 bases outside the gene matches. Germline V CDR1 and CDR2: SGHTA, FQGNSA. CDR3 DNA sequence: TGTGCCAGCAGTCTAGTCAGCGGGAGGGGGGGACGAGAGACCCAGTACTTC. Its translation is CASSLVSGRGGRETQYF.

V gene TRBV30 combines with J gene TRBJ2-7; D not certain. The length of the CDR3 is 13 residues. Trimming shortened V by 4 bases and J by 6 bases, and 16 bases separated the two germline ends. Germline CDR1 GTSNPN, CDR2 SVGIG (reference sequence). The chain's CDR3 is CAWKPPPGGEQYF. In nucleotides, the CDR3 is TGTGCCTGGAAGCCCCCCCCGGGTGGCGAGCAGTACTTC.

This chain's CDR3 is CASSPTHGTGVYEQYF. The CDR3 region has the DNA TGTGCCAGCAGCCCAACCCACGGGACAGGGGTTTACGAGCAGTACTTC. The rearrangement joins TRBV7-8 to TRBJ2-7, with 10 bases matching TRBD1. This CDR3 comprises 16 residues. In germline, CDR1 is SGHVS, CDR2 FQNEAQ. V was pared by 5 bases and J by 4 bases, with 11 bases of the junction left unmatched.

The chain combines TRBV12-5 with TRBJ1-1; D gene ambiguous. This CDR3 is built from 12 residues. The V end lost 0 bases, the J end lost 10 bases, and 9 bases lay between the germline ends. Germline V gene data show CDR1 as LGHNT and CDR2 as FRNRAP. CDR3 in DNA: TGTGCTAGTGGTTTGGTACACGGGCCAGCTTTCTTT. Protein sequence: CASGLVHGPAFF.

The V call is TRBV25-1, the J call TRBJ1-2; D gene unclear. Trimming took 4 bases from V and 5 from J, leaving 11 bases between them. The CDR3 totals 13 residues. CDR1 and CDR2 from the germline V gene are MGHDK and SYGVNS. The CDR3 DNA reads TGTGCCAGCAGTGGGGGTAACTATTATGGCTACACCTTC. Protein product: CASSGGNYYGYTF.

This chain joins TRBV25-1 and TRBJ2-1; possibly TRBD1 for D (6 bases). This CDR3 spans 15 amino acids. CDR1 is MGHDK, CDR2 SYGVNS, per germline. Trimming cost V 5 bases and J 0 bases, with 11 bases left between them. CDR3 bases: TGTGCCAGCAGTCGTACAGGGAGCTCCTACAATGAGCAGTTCTTC. This sequence encodes CASSRTGSSYNEQFF.

The table lists this clone with a count of one. CDR3 nucleotides: TGTGCCAGCAGTCCCCGCCTATCGGGGGAATACTACTACGAGCAGTACTTC. As protein: CASSPRLSGEYYYEQYF. This sequence joins TRBV27 and TRBJ2-7, with D tentatively TRBD2 (6 bases). The CDR3 spans 17 residues. Germline V gives CDR1 MNHEY, CDR2 SMNVEV (reference sequence). V was shortened by 5 bases and J by 3 bases, with 23 bases between the two germline ends.

V and J are TRBV27 and TRBJ2-5; no clear D. V was shortened by 3 bases and J by 7 bases, with 6 bases between the two germline ends. The germline V gene has CDR1 MNHEY and CDR2 SMNVEV (reference sequence). This CDR3 has 11 residues. The CDR3 sequence is CASSFDGTQYF. CDR3 DNA: TGTGCCAGCAGTTTTGATGGGACCCAGTACTTC.